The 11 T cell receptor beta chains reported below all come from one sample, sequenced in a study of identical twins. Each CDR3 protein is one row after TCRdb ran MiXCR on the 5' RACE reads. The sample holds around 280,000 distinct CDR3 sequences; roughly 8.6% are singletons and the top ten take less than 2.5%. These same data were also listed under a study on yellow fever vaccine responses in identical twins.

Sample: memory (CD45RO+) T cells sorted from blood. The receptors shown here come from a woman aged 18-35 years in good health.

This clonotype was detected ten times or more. The CDR3 region has the DNA TGCAGCGTGACCGGGACAGGTACCAACAATGAGCAGTTCTTC. It is translated as CSVTGTGTNNEQFF. This chain links TRBV29-1 with TRBJ2-1; TRBD1 matches at 8 bases. J was trimmed by 5 bases and V by 6 bases; bases with no gene match: 9. The CDR3 is 14 residues long. Germline CDR1 reads SQVTM; CDR2 reads ANQGSEA.

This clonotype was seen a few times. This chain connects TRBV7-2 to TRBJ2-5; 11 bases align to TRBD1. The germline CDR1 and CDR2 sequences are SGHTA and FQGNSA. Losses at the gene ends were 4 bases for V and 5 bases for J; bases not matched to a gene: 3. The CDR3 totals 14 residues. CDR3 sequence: CASSSDRGPETQYF. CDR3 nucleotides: TGTGCCAGCAGCTCGGACAGGGGGCCTGAGACCCAGTACTTC.

The CDR3 loop reads CASSSKQGIGTEAFF. The CDR3 nucleotides read TGTGCCAGCAGTTCGAAACAGGGGATCGGCACTGAAGCTTTCTTT. This chain links TRBV6-5 with TRBJ1-1; TRBD1 agrees at 7 bases. V shed 4 bases, J shed 4 bases, and the junction held 9 bases outside the gene matches. Germline values: CDR1 MNHEY, CDR2 SVGAGI. The CDR3 is made up of 15 amino acids.

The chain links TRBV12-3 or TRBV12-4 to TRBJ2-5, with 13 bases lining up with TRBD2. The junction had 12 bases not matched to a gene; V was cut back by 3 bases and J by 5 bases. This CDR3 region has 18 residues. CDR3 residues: CASSFATSGGSAYETQYF. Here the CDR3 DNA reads TGTGCCAGCAGTTTTGCGACTAGCGGGGGGTCCGCATACGAGACCCAGTACTTC.

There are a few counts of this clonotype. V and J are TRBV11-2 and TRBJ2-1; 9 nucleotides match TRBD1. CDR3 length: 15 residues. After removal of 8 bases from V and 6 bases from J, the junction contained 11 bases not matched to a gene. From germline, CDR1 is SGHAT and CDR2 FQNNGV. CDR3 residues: CASSNGGQGFNEQFF. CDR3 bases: TGTGCCAGCTCCAACGGGGGACAGGGTTTCAATGAGCAGTTCTTC.

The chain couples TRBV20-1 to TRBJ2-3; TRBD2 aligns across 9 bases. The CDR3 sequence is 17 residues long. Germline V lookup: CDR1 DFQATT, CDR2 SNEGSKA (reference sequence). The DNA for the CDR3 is TGCTGCGCTAGAGCGGGGGGTCGGACCCCGGGCACAGATACGCAGTATTTT. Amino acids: CCARAGGRTPGTDTQYF.

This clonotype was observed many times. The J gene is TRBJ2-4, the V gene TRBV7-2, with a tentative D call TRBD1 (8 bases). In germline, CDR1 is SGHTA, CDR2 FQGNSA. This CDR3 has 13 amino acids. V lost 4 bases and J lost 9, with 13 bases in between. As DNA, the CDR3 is TGTGCCAGCAGCTCACAGGGGGGGGGCATTCAGTACTTC. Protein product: CASSSQGGGIQYF.

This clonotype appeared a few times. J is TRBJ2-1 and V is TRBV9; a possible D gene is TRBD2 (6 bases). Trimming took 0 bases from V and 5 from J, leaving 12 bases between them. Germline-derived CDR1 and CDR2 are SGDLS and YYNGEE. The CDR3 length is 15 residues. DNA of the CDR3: TGTGCCAGCAGCGTAGGTAATAGCGGAAACAATGAGCAGTTCTTC. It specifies CASSVGNSGNNEQFF.

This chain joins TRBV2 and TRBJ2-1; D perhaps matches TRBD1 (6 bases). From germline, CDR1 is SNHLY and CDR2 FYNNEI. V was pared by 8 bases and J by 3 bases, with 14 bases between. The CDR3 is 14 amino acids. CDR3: CASVQRGGYNEQFF. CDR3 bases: TGTGCCAGCGTTCAAAGAGGGGGCTACAATGAGCAGTTCTTC.

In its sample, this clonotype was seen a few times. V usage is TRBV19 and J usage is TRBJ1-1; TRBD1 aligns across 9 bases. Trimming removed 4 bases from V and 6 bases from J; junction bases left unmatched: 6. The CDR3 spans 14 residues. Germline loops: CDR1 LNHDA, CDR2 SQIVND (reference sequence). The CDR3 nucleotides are TGTGCCAGTAGTACCCGGGACAGGGATCCTGAAGCTTTCTTT. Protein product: CASSTRDRDPEAFF.

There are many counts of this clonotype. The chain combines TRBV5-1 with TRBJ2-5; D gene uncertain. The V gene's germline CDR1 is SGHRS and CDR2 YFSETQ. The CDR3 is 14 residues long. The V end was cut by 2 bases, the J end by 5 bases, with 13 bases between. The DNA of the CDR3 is TGCGCCAGCAGCTTAGGCGAGGATGGTGAGACCCAGTACTTC. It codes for CASSLGEDGETQYF.